A selection of T cell receptor beta chains follows, all from one sample in a study of technical replicates of blood from several donors. The data were produced by immunoSEQ multiplex PCR, yet TCRdb's version contains in-frame clones alone and is incomplete. The sample lists around 76,000 clones, 85% to 95% seen once, with roughly 0.27% in the top ten. Source material: T cells isolated from PBMCs. The origin of the receptors is a human donor in good health. Both conserved end residues are part of each CDR3. The order of the fields is clone size, D gene, J gene, V gene, CDR3 DNA, CDR3 protein. D genes are given only for firm matches. Clone size, where shown, is once, few, many, or a class for clones that have expanded.

.	TRBD1	TRBJ2-3	TRBV28	TGTGCCAGCAGTCCGAAGCCGGGACAGGGGGTGTCAGATACGCAGTATTTT	CASSPKPGQGVSDTQYF
.	.	TRBJ1-3	TRBV2	TGTGCCAGCAGCGACCCTCGGGACACTGGAAACACCATATATTTT	CASSDPRDTGNTIYF
many	.	TRBJ2-1	TRBV16	TGTGCCAGCAGCCAATGGGAGGCTTACAATGAGCAGTTCTTC	CASSQWEAYNEQFF
.	.	TRBJ1-5	TRBV6-1	TGTGCCAGCAGTGGAGGGGGAAAGGGCAATCAGCCCCAGCATTTT	CASSGGGKGNQPQHF
.	.	TRBJ1-4	TRBV6-1	TGTGCCAGCAGTGAAATGGCAGAAAATGAAAAACTGTTTTTT	CASSEMAENEKLFF
.	.	TRBJ2-5	TRBV10-3	TGTGCCATCAGTGAGAGTAACAGTAATGGAGAGACCCAGTACTTC	CAISESNSNGETQYF
once	.	TRBJ2-7	TRBV27	TGTGCCAGCAGTTTAAAGGACTACTCCTACGAGCAGTACTTC	CASSLKDYSYEQYF
.	TRBD1	TRBJ1-5	TRBV27	TGTGCCAGCAGTTTCCGACCTCCCGGACAGGGACAATATAGCAATCAGCCCCAGCATTTT	CASSFRPPGQGQYSNQPQHF
.	.	TRBJ2-3	TRBV27	TGTGCCAGCGGAGGGGCGTATACGCAGTATTTT	CASGGAYTQYF
.	TRBD1	TRBJ2-3	TRBV28	TGTGCCAGCAGTGGGACCAAACAGGGGGCGGGTACGCAGTATTTT	CASSGTKQGAGTQYF
few	.	TRBJ1-1	TRBV10-3	TGTGCCATCAGTGAGTCGAGCGAATCCGCTGAAGCTTTCTTT	CAISESSESAEAFF
.	TRBD2	TRBJ2-3	TRBV28	TGTGCCAGCAGTTTATCGGCTAGCGGGAAGGGAAGCACAGATACGCAGTATTTT	CASSLSASGKGSTDTQYF
.	.	TRBJ2-5	TRBV2	TGTGCCAGCAGTGAAGTACAAGAGACCCAGTACTTC	CASSEVQETQYF
.	TRBD2	TRBJ2-3	TRBV7-9	TGTGCCAGCAGCCGAACTAGCGGGAACGCAGATACGCAGTATTTT	CASSRTSGNADTQYF
.	.	TRBJ1-5	TRBV10-3	TGTGCCATCAGTGCTCGGGACAACAATCAGCCCCAGCATTTT	CAISARDNNQPQHF
.	.	TRBJ1-1	TRBV9	TGTGCCAGCAGCTTGGGGGGGGCCACTGAAGCTTTCTTT	CASSLGGATEAFF
.	TRBD1	TRBJ2-4	TRBV5-1	TGCGCCAGCAGCTACAGGGGTAAGTCCAAAAACATTCAGTACTTC	CASSYRGKSKNIQYF
.	.	TRBJ2-7	TRBV28	TGTGCCAGCACCCGGGACTTAAGGGACTTAAGCTCCTACGAGCAGTACTTC	CASTRDLRDLSSYEQYF
.	TRBD1	TRBJ1-5	TRBV30	TGTGCCTGGAGTGTACCTGGGACAGCGCGTCATAGCAATCAGCCCCAGCATTTT	CAWSVPGTARHSNQPQHF
.	.	TRBJ1-1	TRBV10-3	TGTGCCATCAGTGGGCAGGGTTTAGGGAGGGAGAACACTGAAGCTTTCTTT	CAISGQGLGRENTEAFF
.	TRBD1	TRBJ1-1	TRBV6-1	TGTGCCAGCAGTGACAGGGGGTGGACTGAAGCTTTCTTT	CASSDRGWTEAFF
.	.	TRBJ2-2	TRBV5-1	TGCGCCAGCAGCCCAGGGACTCACACGAACACCGGGGAGCTGTTTTTT	CASSPGTHTNTGELFF
.	.	TRBJ2-7	TRBV4-1	TGCGCCAGCAGCCAAGCGGGGGCCTACGAGCAGTACTTC	CASSQAGAYEQYF
.	TRBD2	TRBJ2-7	TRBV2	TGTGCCACCCTTGGGACTAGCGCGTACGAGCAGTACTTC	CATLGTSAYEQYF
.	.	TRBJ1-6	TRBV10-1	TGCGCCAGCAGGGTGGACAGCCGTTCACCCCTCCACTTT	CASRVDSRSPLHF
.	TRBD1	TRBJ2-7	TRBV10-3	TGTGCCATCAGTGAGAAGAACAGGGGGGCCTACGAGCAGTACTTC	CAISEKNRGAYEQYF
once	.	TRBJ2-1	TRBV11-2	TGTGCCAGCAGCTTAGAGTATTCTGAGCAGTTCTTC	CASSLEYSEQFF
.	.	TRBJ2-1	TRBV9	TGTGCCAGCAGCCAAGGCGGGATAGGATCCTACAATGAGCAGTTCTTC	CASSQGGIGSYNEQFF
.	.	TRBJ1-2	TRBV28	TGTGCCAGCAGGCCCACCGGGATCAACTATGGCTACACCTTC	CASRPTGINYGYTF
.	.	TRBJ1-1	TRBV27	.	CASSFGSGTQRTFF
.	.	TRBJ2-1	TRBV7-9	TGTGCCAGCAGTATGACAGCGAATGAGCAGTTCTTC	CASSMTANEQFF
.	TRBD1	TRBJ1-1	TRBV7-6	TGTGCCAGCAGCTTTCAGGGGACAGGGGGGAACACTGAAGCTTTCTTT	CASSFQGTGGNTEAFF
.	.	TRBJ1-2	TRBV6-5	TGTGCCAGCAGTTACTCGGGCTACAGGGCCCACTATGGCTACACCTTC	CASSYSGYRAHYGYTF
once	TRBD2	TRBJ2-5	TRBV2	TGTGCCAGTGCAGCGGGAGCCGGAGAGACCCAGTACTTC	CASAAGAGETQYF
.	TRBD1	TRBJ2-1	TRBV18	TGTGCCAGCTCACCACCCCCAGGGGGCAATGAGCAGTTCTTC	CASSPPPGGNEQFF
.	.	TRBJ2-7	TRBV28	TGTGCCAGCAGTTTGGCTTACGAGCAGTACTTC	CASSLAYEQYF
.	TRBD1	TRBJ1-6	TRBV6-1	TGTGCCAGCAGTGAGTCTGTCAGGGGGACCTATAATTCACCCCTCCACTTT	CASSESVRGTYNSPLHF
.	TRBD1	TRBJ2-7	TRBV4-1	TGCGCCAGCAGACAAGGACAGGGAGCCTACGAGCAGTACTTC	CASRQGQGAYEQYF
.	TRBD1	TRBJ1-3	TRBV7-2	TGTGCCAGCAGACGGACAGGGGAAGGAAACACCATATATTTT	CASRRTGEGNTIYF
.	.	TRBJ2-5	TRBV9	TGTGCCAGCAGCGAGGGGTCGCAAGAGACCCAGTACTTC	CASSEGSQETQYF
.	TRBD2	TRBJ2-5	TRBV5-1	TGCGCCAGCAGCCCTCTCACTAGCGGCCAAGAGACCCAGTACTTC	CASSPLTSGQETQYF
.	.	TRBJ1-1	TRBV19	TGTGCCAGTAGTATAGTTCGGGGTCTTACTCCTGAAGCTTTCTTT	CASSIVRGLTPEAFF